This T cell receptor (beta chain) originates from a study of response to subunit inactivated influenza vaccine. Germline V gene lookup returns CDR1 LGHNA and CDR2 YSLEER. The V segment lost 6 bases and the J segment 4 bases; nucleotides outside the gene matches: 5. The CDR3 runs to 13 residues. TCRdb analysed the RT-PCR reads with MiXCR anew, one entry per CDR3 protein. This sample carries some 160,000 distinct CDR3 sequences, around 9.9% of them seen once, and the ten largest clones take around 11%. This specimen consisted of non-naive T cells sorted from PBMCs, obtained 45 days after vaccination. The clonotype was recovered from a man over 45 who received an inactivated influenza vaccine. The V gene is TRBV4-3, the J gene TRBJ1-2; 7 bases line up with TRBD1. The CDR3 DNA is TGCGCCAGCAGGAAACAGGGGACCTATGGCTACACCTTC. This codes for CASRKQGTYGYTF.